These 5 T cell receptor beta chains share one sample of origin, sequenced in a study of blood T cell repertoires in COVID-19. The repertoire was sequenced with immunoSEQ multiplex PCR; TCRdb's copy has only in-frame clones and lacks some. The sample lists about 140,000 clones; 65% to 80% were seen once. The sample was peripheral blood. The receptors derive from a man in his fifties or sixties with acute or convalescent COVID-19.

J is TRBJ2-2 and V is TRBV19; TRBD2 matches at 12 bases. CDR1 is LNHDA, CDR2 SQIVND, per germline (reference sequence). The CDR3 spans 16 residues. Trimming took 3 bases from V and 3 from J; bases not matched to a gene: 2. CDR3 region: CASSIPSGRDTGELFF. The CDR3 DNA reads TGTGCCAGTAGTATCCCTAGCGGGAGGGACACCGGGGAGCTGTTTTTT.

This chain connects TRBV5-1 to TRBJ2-2; D is ambiguous. Germline loops: CDR1 SGHRS, CDR2 YFSETQ. The CDR3 sequence is 12 residues long. Trimming removed 3 bases from V and 6 bases from J, with 6 bases in between. Here the CDR3 reads CASSWSPGELFF. The CDR3 DNA follows: TGCGCCAGCAGCTGGAGTCCCGGGGAGCTGTTTTTT.

The J gene is TRBJ1-1, the V gene TRBV30, with TRBD1 as a possible D gene (6 bases). Germline V gene lookup returns CDR1 GTSNPN and CDR2 SVGIG (reference sequence). The CDR3 consists of 12 residues. Trimming shortened V by 3 bases and J by 11 bases, and 16 bases separated the two germline ends. For the CDR3, the DNA is TGTGCCTGGAGGAGTCAGGGGATACGGGCTTTCTTT. It specifies CAWRSQGIRAFF.

This chain uses TRBV29-1 with TRBJ1-4; D unresolved. From germline, CDR1 is SQVTM and CDR2 ANQGSEA. V lost 1 base, J lost 7 bases, and 7 bases lay in between. This CDR3 has 12 residues. CDR3 sequence: CSVEGGSEKLFF. The CDR3 coding sequence is TGCAGCGTTGAAGGAGGGTCTGAAAAACTGTTTTTT.

There are a few counts of this clone. The rearrangement uses TRBV7-9 and TRBJ2-7, with D possibly being TRBD2 (5 bases). Trimming pared 4 bases from V and 5 bases from J, leaving 15 bases between. The CDR3 covers 14 residues. Germline assignment: CDR1 SEHNR and CDR2 FQNEAQ (reference sequence). CDR3 DNA sequence: TGTGCCAGCAGCTCAATAAGGACTGTGAACGAGCAGTACTTC. It encodes CASSSIRTVNEQYF.